The rows below give T cell receptor beta chains drawn from one sample of a study of spatial heterogeneity in lung cancer. One entry per CDR3 protein, called by TCRdb with MiXCR from the 5' RACE reads. The sample records around 1,600 distinct CDR3 sequences, 9.5% to 15% being singletons. Material: lung tumor tissue, obtained at surgery. The receptors derive from a male donor with early-stage non-small cell lung cancer. CDR3s include the opening cysteine and the closing phenylalanine or tryptophan. The order of the fields is V gene, J gene, clone size, CDR3 protein. Size is omitted from some rows. Given values are once, few, many or a class for expanded clones.

v_gene: TRBV12-3/TRBV12-4
j_gene: TRBJ1-5
abundance: medium-sized
CDR3aa: CASRHGQEVQPQHF

v_gene: TRBV20-1
j_gene: TRBJ1-4
abundance: .
CDR3aa: CSAEYRAMANEKLFF

v_gene: TRBV2
j_gene: TRBJ1-4
abundance: medium-sized
CDR3aa: CASIFQGAINEKLFF

v_gene: TRBV2
j_gene: TRBJ2-7
abundance: medium-sized
CDR3aa: CASSDSGKTYEQYF

v_gene: TRBV20-1
j_gene: TRBJ2-5
abundance: few
CDR3aa: CSARDRGTQETQYF

v_gene: TRBV6-2/TRBV6-3
j_gene: TRBJ2-7
abundance: few
CDR3aa: CASSSRGQEDYEQYF

v_gene: TRBV28
j_gene: TRBJ1-5
abundance: .
CDR3aa: CASREGGAGQPQHF

v_gene: TRBV27
j_gene: TRBJ2-7
abundance: medium-sized
CDR3aa: CASSLRPPAGGDEQYF

v_gene: TRBV14
j_gene: TRBJ2-3
abundance: few
CDR3aa: CASSQDYGVKTDTQYF

v_gene: TRBV29-1
j_gene: TRBJ2-4
abundance: .
CDR3aa: CSVTVENIQYF

v_gene: TRBV27
j_gene: TRBJ1-5
abundance: large
CDR3aa: CASSLRRGDQPQHF

v_gene: TRBV7-9
j_gene: TRBJ2-5
abundance: medium-sized
CDR3aa: CASSIRQDQETQYF

v_gene: TRBV27
j_gene: TRBJ1-4
abundance: medium-sized
CDR3aa: CASRDPGDATNEKLFF

v_gene: TRBV12-3/TRBV12-4
j_gene: TRBJ2-5
abundance: .
CDR3aa: CASSLGRGALPYQETQYF

v_gene: TRBV11-2
j_gene: TRBJ1-4
abundance: medium-sized
CDR3aa: CASSLYIDNEKLFF

v_gene: TRBV6-5
j_gene: TRBJ1-1
abundance: medium-sized
CDR3aa: CASIPLSWGTEAFF

v_gene: TRBV3-2
j_gene: TRBJ2-1
abundance: medium-sized
CDR3aa: CASSQDPGTGDNEQFF

v_gene: TRBV12-5
j_gene: TRBJ1-2
abundance: large
CDR3aa: CASGLVTENYGYTF

v_gene: TRBV6-6
j_gene: TRBJ1-2
abundance: medium-sized
CDR3aa: CASSTNQGTQNYGYTF

v_gene: TRBV12-3/TRBV12-4
j_gene: TRBJ2-3
abundance: few
CDR3aa: CASSFWLAGGSEDTQYF

v_gene: TRBV5-6
j_gene: TRBJ2-5
abundance: .
CDR3aa: CASSLWASRETQYF

v_gene: TRBV4-2
j_gene: TRBJ2-3
abundance: medium-sized
CDR3aa: CASSQAGSSFTDTQYF

v_gene: TRBV2
j_gene: TRBJ2-3
abundance: medium-sized
CDR3aa: CASRRYTDTQYF

v_gene: TRBV7-6
j_gene: TRBJ2-7
abundance: .
CDR3aa: CASSPRQGVDEQYF

v_gene: TRBV2
j_gene: TRBJ2-7
abundance: medium-sized
CDR3aa: CAAGQGAGEQYF

v_gene: TRBV12-3/TRBV12-4
j_gene: TRBJ1-1
abundance: large
CDR3aa: CASSFTQFGTANTEAFF

v_gene: TRBV13
j_gene: TRBJ2-3
abundance: medium-sized
CDR3aa: CASSIDDRPDTDTQYF

v_gene: TRBV28
j_gene: TRBJ2-2
abundance: medium-sized
CDR3aa: CASSGELVSGELFF

v_gene: TRBV7-9
j_gene: TRBJ2-1
abundance: medium-sized
CDR3aa: CASSYLWNEQFF

v_gene: TRBV7-9
j_gene: TRBJ2-1
abundance: medium-sized
CDR3aa: CASSELAGPHVRQFF

v_gene: TRBV12-3/TRBV12-4
j_gene: TRBJ1-1
abundance: medium-sized
CDR3aa: CASSYSESEAFF

v_gene: TRBV5-4
j_gene: TRBJ2-2
abundance: few
CDR3aa: CASSVDFLNTGELFF

v_gene: TRBV27
j_gene: TRBJ2-4
abundance: medium-sized
CDR3aa: CASSLTTQLAKNIQYF

v_gene: TRBV4-2
j_gene: TRBJ2-1
abundance: medium-sized
CDR3aa: CASSLGRGKDEQFF

v_gene: TRBV5-4
j_gene: TRBJ1-2
abundance: few
CDR3aa: CASSLSWARANYGYTF

v_gene: TRBV6-2/TRBV6-3
j_gene: TRBJ2-3
abundance: medium-sized
CDR3aa: CASSLGGMDTQYF

v_gene: TRBV5-1
j_gene: TRBJ1-4
abundance: medium-sized
CDR3aa: CASSLDYPATNEKLFF

v_gene: TRBV7-8
j_gene: TRBJ1-2
abundance: .
CDR3aa: CASSTGTGGDYGYTF

v_gene: TRBV7-9
j_gene: TRBJ1-2
abundance: .
CDR3aa: CASSLQGPVGYTF

v_gene: TRBV11-2
j_gene: TRBJ1-6
abundance: medium-sized
CDR3aa: CASSLRRSGASSYNSPLHF

v_gene: TRBV11-2
j_gene: TRBJ1-3
abundance: many
CDR3aa: CASSLERNTIYF

v_gene: TRBV27
j_gene: TRBJ2-7
abundance: many
CDR3aa: CASSPYLSRSSYEQYF